This passage covers 23 T cell receptor beta chains from one sample sequenced in a study of Ad26.COV2.S vaccination and SARS-CoV-2 variants. Treatment: some 20 received Ad26.COV2.S at low or high dose, single or two shots; 5 received placebo; per-sample allocation not given. After the first vaccine or placebo injection, samples were drawn on day 63. Sequenced by immunoSEQ multiplex PCR; TCRdb stores in-frame clones only, minus some. The sample yields 300,000 to 350,000 clones, 86% seen once. Sequences were derived from peripheral blood, sampled in a trial of Ad26.COV2.S vaccine versus placebo. The receptors stem from a person between 18 and 59 years old who received the Ad26.COV2.S COVID-19 vaccine or a placebo.

This sequence joins TRBV5-1 and TRBJ1-6, with TRBD1 identical over 7 bases. CDR1 and CDR2 (germline): SGHRS, YFSETQ. Unmatched junction bases numbered 7, after V lost 0 bases and J lost 10 bases. The CDR3 spans 15 residues. CDR3 residues: CASSLEVTGSSPLHF. The CDR3 region has the DNA TGCGCCAGCAGCTTGGAAGTGACAGGGAGCTCACCCCTCCACTTT.

The sample holds a few counts of this clone. For the CDR3, the DNA is TGTGCCAGCAGCCAAGATGGGAGGGTTGGAGCCCTCCACTTT. As protein: CASSQDGRVGALHF. The chain has TRBV3-1 (or the pseudogene TRBV3-2) and TRBJ1-6, with D uncertain. CDR1 and CDR2 from the germline V gene are LGHDT and YNNKEL (reference sequence). V dropped 0 bases and J dropped 14 bases, with 14 bases sitting between them. This CDR3 region has 14 residues.

The rearrangement uses TRBV11-3 and TRBJ2-3; unclear D gene. The CDR3 is 13 residues long. Germline loops: CDR1 SGHNT, CDR2 YENEEA. V was cut by 4 bases and J by 0 bases, with 5 bases left in between. CDR3 coding DNA: TGTGCCAGCAGCTCCCCTAGCACAGATACGCAGTATTTT. It codes for CASSSPSTDTQYF.

The chain couples TRBV5-1 to TRBJ2-7, with D tentatively TRBD1 (6 bases). V was trimmed by 1 base and J by 3 bases, leaving 17 bases between them. CDR1 SGHRS and CDR2 YFSETQ come from the germline V gene. The CDR3 has 16 amino acids. CDR3 loop: CASSLNTGMVVYEQYF. CDR3 DNA: TGCGCCAGCAGCTTGAATACAGGGATGGTGGTCTACGAGCAGTACTTC.

The chain uses TRBV30 and TRBJ1-2; D is undetermined. CDR1 and CDR2 (germline): GTSNPN, SVGIG (reference sequence). CDR3 length: 13 amino acids. Trimming took off 1 base at V and 3 bases at J, with 9 bases between the two ends. The CDR3 region is CAWSGPLHYGYTF. CDR3 coding DNA: TGTGCCTGGAGTGGACCGCTACACTATGGCTACACCTTC.

This clone occurred once. This sequence joins TRBV6-5 and TRBJ2-3, with a tentative D call TRBD2 (5 bases). V lost 2 bases and J 4 bases, leaving 13 bases between the germline ends. Germline V gene sequence: CDR1 MNHEY, CDR2 SVGAGI. The CDR3 is 15 amino acids. The CDR3 sequence is CASSYRAGGPDTQYF. CDR3 coding DNA: TGTGCCAGCAGTTACCGCGCAGGAGGCCCAGATACGCAGTATTTT.

The chain has TRBV9 and TRBJ1-4; no clear D. The CDR3 has 16 amino acids. V shed 0 bases and J shed 4 bases, with 13 bases lying between them. Germline lookup yields CDR1 SGDLS and CDR2 YYNGEE. CDR3: CASSVGHVTNNEKLFF. The CDR3 nucleotides are TGTGCCAGCAGCGTAGGTCATGTCACTAATAATGAAAAACTGTTTTTT.

The rearrangement uses TRBV7-2 and TRBJ1-1; D is perhaps TRBD1 (6 bases). V was trimmed by 2 bases and J by 4 bases, leaving 11 bases between them. Germline CDR1 and CDR2: SGHTA and FQGNSA. The CDR3 has 14 residues. The CDR3 loop reads CASSLLGRGTEAFF. CDR3 bases: TGTGCCAGCAGCTTATTGGGCAGGGGCACTGAAGCTTTCTTT.

The rearrangement links TRBV7-8 to TRBJ2-3; D uncertain. Germline lookup yields CDR1 SGHVS and CDR2 FQNEAQ. The CDR3 is 14 residues long. V gave up 4 bases and J gave up 3 bases, with 11 bases separating them. The CDR3: CASSSKFITDTQYF. The CDR3 DNA sequence: TGTGCCAGCAGCTCGAAATTTATAACAGATACGCAGTATTTT.

V gene TRBV30 combines with J gene TRBJ2-1; 7 positions agree with TRBD1. Germline CDR1 is GTSNPN and CDR2 is SVGIG (reference sequence). J was trimmed by 2 bases and V by 3 bases; bases with no gene match: 13. The CDR3 consists of 17 residues. CDR3 amino acids: CAWRPPDRAHPYNEQFF. The CDR3 DNA reads as TGTGCCTGGAGGCCCCCCGACAGGGCCCATCCCTACAATGAGCAGTTCTTC.

This chain links TRBV6-1 with TRBJ2-7; the D call may be TRBD1 or TRBD2 (5 bases each). The V gene lost 2 bases and the J gene lost 5 bases, with 13 bases spanning the gap. This CDR3 has 14 amino acids. In germline, CDR1 is MNHNS, CDR2 SASEGT. The CDR3 spells CASSEFGGSDEQYF. The CDR3, as DNA: TGTGCCAGCAGTGAATTTGGGGGTTCGGACGAGCAGTACTTC.

The CDR3 DNA sequence: TGTGCTAGTGGTTTGCGGGGGGCCTCAGATACGCAGTATTTT. This codes for CASGLRGASDTQYF. The rearrangement links TRBV12-5 to TRBJ2-3, with D possibly being TRBD2 (7 bases). This CDR3 region has 14 residues. Germline assignment: CDR1 LGHNT and CDR2 FRNRAP. Trimming pared 2 bases from V and 4 bases from J, leaving 10 bases between.

The sample holds a few counts of this clone. The J gene is TRBJ1-6, the V gene TRBV10-3; D may be TRBD1 (6 bases). The V and J ends lost 8 bases and 7 bases respectively, with 21 bases between them. CDR1 and CDR2 from the germline V gene are ENHRY and SYGVKD. The CDR3 spans 16 residues. The CDR3 DNA reads TGTGCCATCGGACAGCGGTTAGGCGGGTCAAATTCACCCCTCCACTTT. It translates to CAIGQRLGGSNSPLHF.

This clone was counted a single time. This rearrangement joins TRBV5-4 to TRBJ1-2; 7 bases are shared with TRBD1. Germline CDR1 reads SGHNT; CDR2 reads YYREEE (reference sequence). The CDR3 spans 14 residues. V gave up 4 bases and J gave up 3 bases; unmatched junction bases: 6. The CDR3 DNA reads as TGTGCCAGCAGCCCGGACAGGACGCACTATGGCTACACCTTC. It specifies CASSPDRTHYGYTF.

The rearrangement joins TRBV29-1 to TRBJ2-5; 7 nucleotides match TRBD2. The junction had 3 bases not matched to a gene; V was cut back by 3 bases and J by 5 bases. Germline values: CDR1 SQVTM, CDR2 ANQGSEA. The CDR3 loop spans 12 amino acids. The CDR3 sequence: CSVDGGRETQYF. DNA for the CDR3: TGCAGCGTTGACGGGGGGAGGGAGACCCAGTACTTC.

V gene TRBV11-3 combines with J gene TRBJ2-2; D is tentatively TRBD1 or TRBD2 (6 bases each). Trimming left V 0 bases short and J 4 bases short, with 15 bases between. This CDR3 is 17 amino acids long. CDR1 and CDR2 from the germline V gene are SGHNT and YENEEA. The CDR3 sequence is CASSLEWSGALTGELFF. Written as DNA, the CDR3 is TGTGCCAGCAGCTTAGAGTGGTCGGGGGCGCTCACCGGGGAGCTGTTTTTT.

A remark on this clone: Distinct nucleotide sequences in the sample also encode this CDR3. The chain links TRBV10-3 to TRBJ1-1; a weak D match, TRBD1 (5 bases). Germline V gene lookup returns CDR1 ENHRY and CDR2 SYGVKD. The CDR3 covers 15 residues. Trimming pared 2 bases from V and 1 base from J, leaving 11 bases between. DNA for the CDR3: TGTGCCATCAGTGAGAGCGGGGGTGGGAACACTGAAGCTTTCTTT. Its protein product is CAISESGGGNTEAFF.

The V and J genes are TRBV5-1 and TRBJ2-7; the match to TRBD1 covers 8 bases. The CDR3 loop spans 16 amino acids. The germline V gene encodes CDR1 SGHRS and CDR2 YFSETQ. Trimming removed 4 bases from V and 3 bases from J; junction bases left unmatched: 12. In DNA form, the CDR3 reads TGCGCCAGCAGCGCCCGACAGGGGCCGACGGGCTACGAGCAGTACTTC. Residues: CASSARQGPTGYEQYF.

The chain joins TRBV9 to TRBJ2-2, with 8 bases that match TRBD2. V dropped 0 bases and J dropped 0; count of bases not matched to a gene: 1. The CDR3 spans 16 residues. Germline V CDR1 and CDR2: SGDLS, YYNGEE. The CDR3 loop is CASSVEAGANTGELFF. CDR3 coding DNA: TGTGCCAGCAGCGTAGAAGCGGGGGCGAACACCGGGGAGCTGTTTTTT. Filled out from reference TRBV9 and TRBJ2-2, the complete variable domain reads DSGVTQTPKHLITATGQRVTLRCSPRSGDLSVYWYQQSLDQGLQFLIQYYNGEERAKGNILERFSAQQFPDLHSELNLSSLELGDSALYFCASSVEAGANTGELFFGEGSRLTVL.

J is TRBJ1-2 and V is TRBV6-5; the match to TRBD1 covers 8 bases. Germline values: CDR1 MNHEY, CDR2 SVGAGI. The V gene end was trimmed by 1 base and the J gene end by 4 bases; junction bases not matched to a gene: 2. CDR3 size: 14 residues. The DNA of the CDR3 is TGTGCCAGCAGTTACTTTGGGACAGGCTATGGCTACACCTTC. Translating gives CASSYFGTGYGYTF.

This clone was picked up a small number of times. This rearrangement joins TRBV4-2 to TRBJ2-7; D not resolved. CDR3 size: 15 residues. Trimming shortened V by 0 bases and J by 2 bases, and 11 bases separated the two germline ends. Looked up from germline, CDR1 is LGHNA and CDR2 is YNFKEQ. CDR3 bases: TGTGCCAGCAGCCAAGACCGGTACCCTGCCTACGAGCAGTACTTC. Amino acids: CASSQDRYPAYEQYF.

This clone was seen more than once but under ten times. The J gene is TRBJ2-4, the V gene TRBV10-2; D possibly corresponds to TRBD1 (6 bases). The length of the CDR3 is 14 residues. V was trimmed by 8 bases and J by 5 bases, leaving 16 bases between them. Germline V gene lookup returns CDR1 WSHSY and CDR2 SAAADI. CDR3 amino acids: CASAEQGPQNIQYF. Written as DNA, the CDR3 is TGCGCCAGCGCCGAACAGGGACCCCAAAACATTCAGTACTTC.

The V call is TRBV30, the J call TRBJ1-1; no reliable D call. There are 13 residues in the CDR3. Germline-derived CDR1 and CDR2 are GTSNPN and SVGIG (reference sequence). V gave up 3 bases and J gave up 7 bases, with 15 bases separating them. The CDR3 spells CAWSLLTNLEAFF. As DNA, the CDR3 is TGTGCCTGGAGCCTCCTTACGAACCTTGAAGCTTTCTTT.